This entry is about one T cell receptor beta chain. The antigen remains unidentified. Generation of TCR beta libraries employed quantitative 5'-RACE incorporating molecular barcodes. TCRdb re-derived calls from the 5' RACE reads in MiXCR, one entry per CDR3 protein. The sample lists roughly 170,000 distinct CDR3 sequences, around 9.6% occurring once. The data were obtained in a study of CD8 T cells in ankylosing spondylitis. This CDR3 spans 16 amino acids. In germline, CDR1 is SGHVS, CDR2 FNYEAQ. V lost 0 bases and J lost 2, with 12 bases in between. Whole-study findings and limits: Significantly higher representation of disease-linked clones was reported for matched ankylosing spondylitis synovial fluid. Certain motif variants had earlier been reported in reactive arthritis synovial fluid and blood. Within peripheral blood, clones linked to disease were CD8+ and relatively rare.

The material sequenced was blood, either unsorted or a sorted T cell fraction (not recorded which). The chain employs TRBV7-6 and TRBJ2-3, with D possibly TRBD1 on 6 matching bases. The sequence came from a female donor with ankylosing spondylitis or in good health (not recorded which). The CDR3 DNA follows: TGTGCCAGCAGCTTAGCCAGGGGAACCCCCACAGATACGCAGTATTTT. Translating gives CASSLARGTPTDTQYF.